The TCR beta chain described here comes from a study of CD4 T cells in relation to SARS-CoV-2 and coronaviruses. The V gene end was trimmed by 5 bases and the J gene end by 1 base; junction bases not matched to a gene: 4. CDR1 LNHDA and CDR2 SQIVND come from the germline V gene (reference sequence). The CDR3 covers 15 residues. Here immunoSEQ multiplex PCR was the method, and the copy in TCRdb shows in-frame clones only, minus some. The sample yields under 25,000 clones, about three quarters seen once. The unexposed donors gave CD4+ T cells in about 2010-2019, prior to COVID-19. After roughly ten days of culture, CD4+ T cells were isolated. This clone appeared a few times. Its antigen is still unknown. Study findings and constraints: Each donor contributed either pre-pandemic or post-infection samples, not both.

The sequence derives from a human donor in good health. This chain connects TRBV19 to TRBJ2-2, with 7 bases fitting TRBD2. Sequenced sample: CD4+ T cells from PBMCs, cultured in vitro. DNA of the CDR3: TGTGCCAGTAGTGGGGCTAGCGGGAACACCGGGGAGCTGTTTTTT. Its protein product is CASSGASGNTGELFF.